The next 12 T cell receptor beta chains were all read from a single sample in a study of T cell responses to AZD1222 COVID-19 vaccine. Measured with immunoSEQ multiplex PCR; TCRdb has only the in-frame clones, and not every one. The repertoire holds approximately 160,000 clones, with roughly 92% as singletons. The sequenced sample was peripheral blood, obtained 28 days after the second AZD1222 dose. The receptors were gathered from an adult who received the AZD1222 COVID-19 vaccine.

This sequence joins TRBV18 and TRBJ1-1; D perhaps matches TRBD1 (5 bases). This CDR3 spans 15 amino acids. The V end was cut by 0 bases, the J end by 7 bases, with 15 bases between. Germline assignment: CDR1 KGHSH and CDR2 LQKENI. The DNA of the CDR3 is TGTGCCAGCTCACCACCGTTGGTTTTGGGGGATGAAGCTTTCTTT. Translation gives CASSPPLVLGDEAFF.

The chain joins TRBV5-1 to TRBJ2-1, with D possibly matching TRBD1 (5 bases). The germline V gene has CDR1 SGHRS and CDR2 YFSETQ. The V end lost 0 bases, the J end lost 0 bases, and 10 bases lay between the germline ends. The CDR3 runs to 16 residues. CDR3 sequence: CASSLVADISYNEQFF. In DNA, the CDR3 is TGCGCCAGCAGCTTGGTCGCGGACATCTCCTACAATGAGCAGTTCTTC.

This sequence joins TRBV7-9 and TRBJ1-1; D uncertain. V lost 6 bases and J lost 6, with 14 bases in between. There are 13 residues in the CDR3. Looked up from germline, CDR1 is SEHNR and CDR2 is FQNEAQ (reference sequence). The CDR3 nucleotides are TGTGCCAGCAGTCCCGTCGGGATTGCTGAAGCTTTCTTT. Residues: CASSPVGIAEAFF.

This clone was recorded only once. The chain joins TRBV5-6 to TRBJ2-1, with no clear D. Germline V gives CDR1 SGHDT, CDR2 YYEEEE. V was trimmed by 2 bases and J by 7 bases, leaving 13 bases between them. This CDR3 is built from 14 residues. Written as DNA, the CDR3 is TGTGCCAGCAGCTTAGAACATCCCCGGAATGAGCAGTTCTTC. Its protein is CASSLEHPRNEQFF.

This clone was found once. The V gene is TRBV2, the J gene TRBJ1-1, with D maybe TRBD1 (6 bases). Between the trimmed V and J ends, which lost 8 bases and 2 bases, there was a span of 12 bases. CDR1 SNHLY and CDR2 FYNNEI come from the germline V gene. The CDR3 contains 13 residues. The DNA for the CDR3 is TGTGCCAGCCAATTACAGGGAAACACTGAAGCTTTCTTT. The encoded protein is CASQLQGNTEAFF.

V and J are TRBV29-1 and TRBJ2-2; 7 bases agree with TRBD1. Trimming took 4 bases from V and 8 from J; bases not matched to a gene: 4. There are 12 residues in the CDR3. Germline V gives CDR1 SQVTM, CDR2 ANQGSEA. CDR3 in amino acids: CSVAEGAGELFF. DNA of the CDR3: TGCAGCGTTGCCGAGGGGGCGGGGGAGCTGTTTTTT.

V is TRBV7-2 and J is TRBJ2-3; 12 positions agree with TRBD2. Germline CDR1 reads SGHTA; CDR2 reads FQGNSA. This CDR3 region has 18 residues. The ends lost 5 bases at V and 2 bases at J; junction bases unmatched: 11. The CDR3 here is CASSPRLTSGSVTDTQYF. Here the CDR3 DNA reads TGTGCCAGCAGCCCCAGGCTGACTAGCGGGAGCGTCACAGATACGCAGTATTTT. The whole variable domain, filled in from reference TRBV7-2 and TRBJ2-3, reads GAGVSQSPSNKVTEKGKDVELRCDPISGHTALYWYRQSLGQGLEFLIYFQGNSAPDKSGLPSDRFSAERTGGSVSTLTIQRTQQEDSAVYLCASSPRLTSGSVTDTQYFGPGTRLTVL.

V usage is TRBV4-3 and J usage is TRBJ1-3, with TRBD1 matching over 8 bases. Germline CDR1 is LGHNA and CDR2 is YSLEER. J lost 4 bases, V lost 4 bases, and 9 bases had no gene match. The length of the CDR3 is 16 residues. CDR3 sequence (DNA): TGCGCCAGCAGCCCCTCACCCGGGACAGGAGGAAACACCATATATTTT. It is translated as CASSPSPGTGGNTIYF.

The genes are TRBV7-9 and TRBJ2-1, with 12 bases that match TRBD2. The germline V gene has CDR1 SEHNR and CDR2 FQNEAQ (reference sequence). The junction had 5 bases not matched to a gene; V was cut back by 10 bases and J by 4 bases. The CDR3 spans 14 residues. The CDR3 DNA follows: TGTGCCACCGCTAGCGGGAGGGAGTACAATGAGCAGTTCTTC. Encoded protein: CATASGREYNEQFF. Drawing the rest from reference TRBV7-9 and TRBJ2-1, the complete variable domain is DTGVSQNPRHKITKRGQNVTFRCDPISEHNRLYWYRQTLGQGPEFLTYFQNEAQLEKSRLLSDRFSAERPKGSFSTLEIQRTEQGDSAMYLCATASGREYNEQFFGPGTRLTVL.

This chain links TRBV6-2 or TRBV6-3 with TRBJ1-1, with 7 bases aligning to TRBD1. Germline CDR1 is MNHEY and CDR2 is SVGEGT. The CDR3 loop spans 17 amino acids. V gave up 0 bases and J gave up 0 bases; unmatched junction bases: 7. In DNA form, the CDR3 reads TGTGCCAGCAGTTACTCGAGCCAGGGACAGATGAACACTGAAGCTTTCTTT. Protein product: CASSYSSQGQMNTEAFF.

V usage is TRBV9 and J usage is TRBJ2-3; D perhaps matches TRBD1 (5 bases). The V end was cut by 2 bases, the J end by 4 bases, with 14 bases between. Germline CDR1 reads SGDLS; CDR2 reads YYNGEE. The CDR3 loop spans 15 amino acids. The DNA of the CDR3 is TGTGCCAGCAGCGTGCTGTCCCGACAGCCAGATACGCAGTATTTT. This encodes CASSVLSRQPDTQYF.

The J gene is TRBJ2-1, the V gene TRBV3-1 (or the pseudogene TRBV3-2); D gene unclear. V lost 0 bases, J lost 9 bases, and 15 bases lay in between. Germline V gene lookup returns CDR1 LGHDT and CDR2 YNNKEL (reference sequence). There are 15 residues in the CDR3. The CDR3 loop is CASSQDGRALSEQFF. In nucleotides, the CDR3 is TGTGCCAGCAGCCAAGACGGCAGAGCCTTAAGTGAGCAGTTCTTC.